This T cell receptor (beta chain) was profiled in a study of beta chain features in type 1 diabetes. Purities over 98% were achieved in all sorted populations. This clone was counted between two and nine times. Its antigen remains unknown. Points from the study as a whole: Over-representation of high TCR-expressing cells was a possible consequence of cDNA sequencing.

All of the isolated RNA was reverse transcribed, so expressed TCRB transcripts were sequenced. Profiled with immunoSEQ multiplex PCR; TCRdb holds only in-frame clones, not every one. The table records about 350,000 clones, about 19% of them present only once. Sequencing was carried out using naive CD4+ T cells from blood. This receptor was taken from a young woman in good health.

Here the CDR3 DNA reads TGTGCCAGCAGTGATTTTCTGCTTTATAGACAGGGGGCCGAGGAGACCCAGTACTTC. Protein: CASSDFLLYRQGAEETQYF. The chain carries TRBV6-1 and TRBJ2-5, with 10 bases aligning to TRBD1. Germline V gives CDR1 MNHNS, CDR2 SASEGT. The CDR3 covers 19 residues. J gave up 5 bases and V 3 bases, and 18 bases lay outside the gene matches.